Listed below are T cell receptor beta chains from one sample, sequenced in a study of T cell responses to AZD1222 COVID-19 vaccine. The assay was immunoSEQ multiplex PCR, and TCRdb's table has in-frame clones only and misses some. The top ten clones hold about 4.5% of a sample with about 140,000 clones, 75% to 90% of them seen once. The input for sequencing was peripheral blood, taken on day 0 of AZD1222 vaccination. The receptors were sampled from an adult in good health. Each CDR3 is given with its conserved first and last residue. Each record gives: V gene, J gene, D gene, CDR3 protein. A D gene is named only where the DNA matches it firmly.

v_gene: TRBV10-2; j_gene: TRBJ2-7; d_gene: TRBD1; CDR3aa: CASSGASRDSSKGYEQYF
v_gene: TRBV6-1; j_gene: TRBJ1-6; d_gene: TRBD1; CDR3aa: CASSGGQGRSSYNSPLHF
v_gene: TRBV7-9; j_gene: TRBJ2-2; d_gene: TRBD2; CDR3aa: CASITGGRVDTGELFF
v_gene: TRBV19; j_gene: TRBJ1-1; d_gene: -; CDR3aa: CASSPDMLDSFF
v_gene: TRBV28; j_gene: TRBJ2-5; d_gene: -; CDR3aa: CASSPLLSGVGETQYF
v_gene: TRBV14; j_gene: TRBJ1-1; d_gene: -; CDR3aa: CASSLPGMNTEAFF
v_gene: TRBV9; j_gene: TRBJ2-5; d_gene: TRBD2; CDR3aa: CASSDRTSGQETQYF
v_gene: TRBV7-8; j_gene: TRBJ1-6; d_gene: TRBD1; CDR3aa: CASSLATGYRDSPLHF
v_gene: TRBV6-4; j_gene: TRBJ2-3; d_gene: -; CDR3aa: CASSDGATNTDTQYF
v_gene: TRBV12-3/TRBV12-4; j_gene: TRBJ2-3; d_gene: TRBD1; CDR3aa: CASRLHSRGLRF
v_gene: TRBV19; j_gene: TRBJ2-1; d_gene: TRBD2; CDR3aa: CASSERGLVSSYNEQFF
v_gene: TRBV28; j_gene: TRBJ2-5; d_gene: -; CDR3aa: CASSFIQVQETQYF
v_gene: TRBV4-1; j_gene: TRBJ1-2; d_gene: -; CDR3aa: CASSQASGEGHYGYTF
v_gene: TRBV24-1; j_gene: TRBJ2-7; d_gene: TRBD2; CDR3aa: CATRLGLAGGKGHYEQYF
v_gene: TRBV7-9; j_gene: TRBJ1-3; d_gene: -; CDR3aa: CASSAIQGPRAGNTIYF
v_gene: TRBV4-1; j_gene: TRBJ2-1; d_gene: -; CDR3aa: CASSLRSLPGKDEQFF
v_gene: TRBV28; j_gene: TRBJ2-5; d_gene: -; CDR3aa: CASRRGLPKETQYF
v_gene: TRBV29-1; j_gene: TRBJ2-1; d_gene: TRBD1; CDR3aa: CSVEGQGAGNEQFF
v_gene: TRBV2; j_gene: TRBJ1-4; d_gene: -; CDR3aa: CASRRVQGTNEKLFF
v_gene: TRBV5-4; j_gene: TRBJ1-1; d_gene: -; CDR3aa: CASSLFRQIQNTEAFF
v_gene: TRBV28; j_gene: TRBJ1-1; d_gene: TRBD1; CDR3aa: CASSYRGNTEAFF
v_gene: TRBV5-1; j_gene: TRBJ2-1; d_gene: -; CDR3aa: CASSLAKSEQFF
v_gene: TRBV9; j_gene: TRBJ2-2; d_gene: TRBD1; CDR3aa: CASSDGTDLIRTSGELFF
v_gene: TRBV21-1; j_gene: TRBJ2-7; d_gene: -; CDR3aa: CASSKEPYKFEQYF
v_gene: TRBV11-2; j_gene: TRBJ2-3; d_gene: TRBD1; CDR3aa: CASSPSPRGTGRGTQYF
v_gene: TRBV12-3/TRBV12-4; j_gene: TRBJ2-3; d_gene: -; CDR3aa: CASLASDTQYF
v_gene: TRBV28; j_gene: TRBJ1-2; d_gene: TRBD1; CDR3aa: CASSSPTGLQGYGYTF
v_gene: TRBV19; j_gene: TRBJ1-2; d_gene: -; CDR3aa: CASTDPGEVGYGYTF
v_gene: TRBV25-1; j_gene: TRBJ1-2; d_gene: TRBD1; CDR3aa: CASSARDRDYGYTF
v_gene: TRBV7-8; j_gene: TRBJ2-7; d_gene: -; CDR3aa: CASSSRVLEQYF
v_gene: TRBV5-4; j_gene: TRBJ2-1; d_gene: TRBD1; CDR3aa: CASSSPGTGNNEQFF
v_gene: TRBV3-1/TRBV3-2; j_gene: TRBJ2-7; d_gene: -; CDR3aa: CASSRGHQGREQYF
v_gene: TRBV6-5; j_gene: TRBJ1-2; d_gene: -; CDR3aa: CASRWEGDYTF
v_gene: TRBV6-5; j_gene: TRBJ1-5; d_gene: -; CDR3aa: CASTPGGGRPQHF
v_gene: TRBV5-5; j_gene: TRBJ1-3; d_gene: TRBD1; CDR3aa: CASSHQWPGGGSGNTIYF
v_gene: TRBV5-5; j_gene: TRBJ1-1; d_gene: -; CDR3aa: CASSLVPTTEAFF
v_gene: TRBV6-2/TRBV6-3; j_gene: TRBJ1-2; d_gene: -; CDR3aa: CASSKAGVYGYTF
v_gene: TRBV12-3/TRBV12-4; j_gene: TRBJ1-4; d_gene: -; CDR3aa: CASRHGFEKLFF
v_gene: TRBV10-2; j_gene: TRBJ2-7; d_gene: -; CDR3aa: CATSDNYEQYF
v_gene: TRBV29-1; j_gene: TRBJ1-1; d_gene: -; CDR3aa: CSVGGDRLNTEAFF
v_gene: TRBV20-1; j_gene: TRBJ1-1; d_gene: -; CDR3aa: CSASLRAEAFF
v_gene: TRBV6-5; j_gene: TRBJ1-2; d_gene: -; CDR3aa: CASGRGANYGYTF
v_gene: TRBV5-6; j_gene: TRBJ1-2; d_gene: -; CDR3aa: CASSLAGVYGYTF
v_gene: TRBV9; j_gene: TRBJ2-7; d_gene: -; CDR3aa: CASSVLTGGDEQYF
v_gene: TRBV7-6; j_gene: TRBJ1-1; d_gene: -; CDR3aa: CASSLSRGMNTEAFF
v_gene: TRBV11-2; j_gene: TRBJ2-1; d_gene: -; CDR3aa: CASSLEYGGEYYNEQFF
v_gene: TRBV28; j_gene: TRBJ2-7; d_gene: TRBD2; CDR3aa: CASSGGMSGAYEQYF